This TCR beta chain was identified in a study of technical replicates of blood from a few donors. The data were produced by immunoSEQ multiplex PCR, yet TCRdb's version contains in-frame clones alone and is incomplete. Found here are more than 90,000 clones, 96% of them singletons; the top ten hold roughly 0.19%. The CDR3 is 16 residues long. Germline values: CDR1 MNHEY, CDR2 SMNVEV (reference sequence). V shed 4 bases and J shed 2 bases, with 15 bases lying between them. This clonotype originated in a human donor in good health. V is TRBV27 and J is TRBJ1-5; D not resolved. Specimen: T cells isolated from PBMCs. CDR3 in DNA: TGTGCCAGCAGTTCCGTTAGGAGGGAACGCAATCAGCCCCAGCATTTT. As protein: CASSSVRRERNQPQHF.